A single sample is the source of the 16 T cell receptor beta chains below, sequenced in a study of CD8 T cells in Susac syndrome. The RNA input was roughly 0.45 to 1 ug, and it was reverse transcribed with random hexamers. TCRdb re-analysed the immunoSEQ multiplex PCR reads in MiXCR, keeping a single row per CDR3 protein. This sample has approximately 260,000 distinct CDR3 sequences, with 90% to 97% found just once. The material sequenced was CD4+ T cells from PBMCs. These receptors all come from a human donor with Susac syndrome.

This chain links TRBV18 with TRBJ2-7; weak D call: TRBD1 (6 bases). With 0 bases removed from V and 5 bases from J, the gap between germline ends came to 11 bases. The CDR3 contains 14 residues. Per the germline V gene, CDR1 is KGHSH and CDR2 is LQKENI. DNA of the CDR3: TGTGCCAGCTCACCACCGGCCAGGGGCCACGAGCAGTACTTC. It encodes CASSPPARGHEQYF. The full variable domain, in which reference TRBV18 and TRBJ2-7 provide the parts outside the CDR3, is NAGVMQNPRHLVRRRGQEARLRCSPMKGHSHVYWYRQLPEEGLKFMVYLQKENIIDESGMPKERFSAEFPKEGPSILRIQQVVRGDSAAYFCASSPPARGHEQYFGPGTRLTVT.

The J gene is TRBJ2-1, the V gene TRBV30, with TRBD1 identical over 10 bases. Germline CDR1 is GTSNPN and CDR2 is SVGIG (reference sequence). CDR3 size: 15 residues. Losses at the gene ends were 3 bases for V and 1 base for J; bases not matched to a gene: 3. In nucleotides, the CDR3 is TGTGCCTGGAGCCCGGGACAGGGGTCCTACAATGAGCAGTTCTTC. Translation: CAWSPGQGSYNEQFF.

The chain links TRBV30 to TRBJ2-7; 9 bases map to TRBD1. With 2 bases clipped from V and 3 bases from J, the junction kept 8 bases outside the gene matches. CDR1 is GTSNPN and CDR2 is SVGIG in the germline V gene (reference sequence). CDR3 size: 15 residues. The CDR3 reads CAWSSTGTGIYEQYF. The CDR3 DNA reads TGTGCCTGGAGTTCGACCGGGACAGGGATCTACGAGCAGTACTTC.

The CDR3 bases are TGCAGTGAGACTAGCGGGAGTTTCAATGAGCAGTTCTTC. Residues: CSETSGSFNEQFF. This chain uses TRBV20-1 with TRBJ2-1; 12 nucleotides match TRBD2. The CDR3 sequence is 13 residues long. The germline V gene has CDR1 DFQATT and CDR2 SNEGSKA (reference sequence). J gave up 6 bases and V 7 bases, and 4 bases lay outside the gene matches.

The rearrangement joins TRBV2 to TRBJ2-1, with TRBD1 identical over 11 bases. Unmatched junction bases numbered 6, after V lost 8 bases and J lost 9 bases. This CDR3 spans 13 amino acids. Germline V gene lookup returns CDR1 SNHLY and CDR2 FYNNEI. DNA of the CDR3: TGTGCCAGCGCGGGACAGGGGGAATTTGAGCAGTTCTTC. This encodes CASAGQGEFEQFF.

The chain links TRBV20-1 to TRBJ2-7, with unresolved D. V was clipped by 3 bases and J by 6 bases, with 12 bases between them. The CDR3 has 12 residues. Germline lookup yields CDR1 DFQATT and CDR2 SNEGSKA (reference sequence). Here the CDR3 reads CSASAWIGEQYF. CDR3 in DNA: TGCAGTGCTAGTGCCTGGATCGGCGAGCAGTACTTC.

V is TRBV19 and J is TRBJ1-5, with a possible D match to TRBD1 (5 bases). CDR1 LNHDA and CDR2 SQIVND come from the germline V gene (reference sequence). The CDR3 is 15 amino acids. Trimming removed 2 bases from V and 2 bases from J, with 10 bases in between. This chain's CDR3 is CASSIRGFGNQPQHF. For the CDR3, the DNA is TGTGCCAGTAGTATAAGGGGATTCGGCAATCAGCCCCAGCATTTT.

The chain employs TRBV28 and TRBJ2-7; either TRBD1 or TRBD2 may fit D (5 bases each). The CDR3 length is 15 residues. V was shortened by 9 bases and J by 3 bases, with 21 bases between the two germline ends. The germline CDR1 and CDR2 sequences are MDHEN and SYDVKM. The CDR3 DNA follows: TGTGCCAGTAGGCCAGGGAGTCTGGGCCTCTACGAGCAGTACTTC. It translates to CASRPGSLGLYEQYF.

V and J are TRBV27 and TRBJ2-6; TRBD1 matches at 9 bases. CDR1 and CDR2 from the germline V gene are MNHEY and SMNVEV (reference sequence). The junction had 6 bases not matched to a gene; V was cut back by 6 bases and J by 0 bases. The CDR3 length is 17 residues. The chain's CDR3 is CASRDGQGFSGANVLTF. CDR3 DNA: TGTGCCAGCAGGGACGGACAGGGGTTCTCTGGGGCCAACGTCCTGACTTTC.

This chain connects TRBV18 to TRBJ2-3; D not certain. Trimming cost V 5 bases and J 0 bases, with 9 bases left between them. This CDR3 is built from 14 residues. Germline values: CDR1 KGHSH, CDR2 LQKENI. In nucleotides, the CDR3 is TGTGCCAGCTCAGAGCTTTCTAGCACAGATACGCAGTATTTT. Encoded protein: CASSELSSTDTQYF.

The rearrangement links TRBV20-1 to TRBJ2-3; D ambiguous. Trimming stripped 3 bases from V and 4 bases from J, with 8 bases between. This CDR3 spans 12 amino acids. Germline V CDR1 and CDR2: DFQATT, SNEGSKA (reference sequence). The CDR3, as DNA: TGCAGTGCTAGGGCGGTGGCAGATACGCAGTATTTT. As protein: CSARAVADTQYF.

This chain joins TRBV29-1 and TRBJ2-7; TRBD2 matches 9 bases. The V segment lost 4 bases and the J segment 3 bases; nucleotides outside the gene matches: 13. Germline V lookup: CDR1 SQVTM, CDR2 ANQGSEA. The CDR3 spans 16 residues. The CDR3 sequence is CSVVSTFSGRGYEQYF. CDR3 DNA: TGCAGCGTTGTATCGACGTTTAGCGGGAGAGGCTACGAGCAGTACTTC.

This clonotype has more than one count but fewer than ten. This sequence joins TRBV18 and TRBJ2-1; possibly TRBD1 or TRBD2 for D (6 bases each). From germline, CDR1 is KGHSH and CDR2 LQKENI. The ends were cut back, 4 bases at V and 8 bases at J, with 9 bases in the middle. The CDR3 length is 12 residues. This CDR3 reads CASSQGGDEQFF. In DNA, the CDR3 is TGTGCCAGCTCACAGGGGGGCGATGAGCAGTTCTTC.

The chain is built from TRBV5-4 and TRBJ2-3, with 9 bases fitting TRBD1. V was pared by 0 bases and J by 0 bases, with 2 bases of the junction left unmatched. CDR1 and CDR2 (germline): SGHNT, YYREEE (reference sequence). The CDR3 runs to 16 residues. The CDR3 is CASSLGTGVSTDTQYF. CDR3 coding DNA: TGTGCCAGCAGCTTGGGGACAGGGGTGAGCACAGATACGCAGTATTTT.

The chain couples TRBV25-1 to TRBJ2-1; D remains unclear. CDR1 and CDR2 from the germline V gene are MGHDK and SYGVNS. The CDR3 sequence is 14 residues long. The ends were cut back, 3 bases at V and 0 bases at J, with 6 bases in the middle. The CDR3 is CASSDPGSYNEQFF. CDR3 DNA: TGTGCCAGCAGTGATCCGGGCTCCTACAATGAGCAGTTCTTC.

This clonotype occurred once. The chain employs TRBV20-1 and TRBJ2-7; the D gene is possibly TRBD1 (5 bases). The length of the CDR3 is 13 residues. The V end was cut by 6 bases, the J end by 3 bases, with 15 bases between. CDR1 is DFQATT, CDR2 SNEGSKA, per germline (reference sequence). The CDR3 region has the DNA TGCAGTGCCACCCCCCGACAGCTCTACGAGCAGTACTTC. It specifies CSATPRQLYEQYF.